Below, 16 T cell receptor beta chains from the same sample are listed, as sequenced in a study of cytomegalovirus exposure and HLA in healthy donors. The PCR ran on 60 Vbeta and 13 Jbeta primers. Produced via immunoSEQ multiplex PCR; TCRdb's table is partial and in-frame only. The data hold roughly 100,000 clones, with under 85% observed a single time. Sequencing used PBMCs. The receptor source for this set is a man younger than 40 in good health and CMV-seronegative.

V and J are TRBV19 and TRBJ2-7; 7 positions agree with TRBD1. Looked up from germline, CDR1 is LNHDA and CDR2 is SQIVND (reference sequence). With 3 bases clipped from V and 3 bases from J, the junction kept 5 bases outside the gene matches. The CDR3 runs 14 residues. CDR3 in DNA: TGTGCCAGTAGTATCAACCGGGACAGCTACGAGCAGTACTTC. This gives the protein CASSINRDSYEQYF.

The CDR3 bases are TGTGCCAGCAGCTTAGTGGGCTCGCGGGTGGGAAATTCACCCCTCCACTTT. Translating gives CASSLVGSRVGNSPLHF. The chain carries TRBV7-2 and TRBJ1-6; unclear D gene. V lost 1 base to trimming and J lost 7 bases, with 17 bases between them. This CDR3 is 17 amino acids long. Germline loops: CDR1 SGHTA, CDR2 FQGNSA. The variable domain in full, with the rest retrieved from reference TRBV7-2 and TRBJ1-6, is GAGVSQSPSNKVTEKGKDVELRCDPISGHTALYWYRQSLGQGLEFLIYFQGNSAPDKSGLPSDRFSAERTGGSVSTLTIQRTQQEDSAVYLCASSLVGSRVGNSPLHFGNGTRLTVT.

The J gene is TRBJ2-2, the V gene TRBV7-2; 9 bases are a match to TRBD2. The CDR3 is 17 residues long. The trim removed 7 bases at V and 6 bases at J, leaving 15 bases unmatched. Per the germline V gene, CDR1 is SGHTA and CDR2 is FQGNSA. The chain's CDR3 is CASTHRHSGGGSGELFF. The CDR3 region has the DNA TGTGCCAGCACCCACCGACATAGCGGGGGTGGGTCCGGGGAGCTGTTTTTT.

The chain carries TRBV5-1 and TRBJ2-1; D remains ambiguous. Trimming took 4 bases from V and 12 from J, leaving 14 bases between them. Germline V CDR1 and CDR2: SGHRS, YFSETQ. The CDR3 sequence is 12 residues long. DNA for the CDR3: TGCGCCAGCAGCCCCGTCCGAGAGGCGCAGTTCTTC. It encodes CASSPVREAQFF.

The table lists this clone with a few counts. This chain uses TRBV19 with TRBJ2-7; 14 bases are a match to TRBD2. CDR3 length equals 15 residues. CDR1 is LNHDA, CDR2 SQIVND, per germline (reference sequence). Trimming cost V 6 bases and J 2 bases; bases outside gene matches: 3. The CDR3: CASRGTSGGTYEQYF. The CDR3 DNA reads as TGTGCCAGTAGAGGGACTAGCGGGGGTACCTACGAGCAGTACTTC.

The J gene is TRBJ2-1, the V gene TRBV18, with D perhaps TRBD2 (5 bases). This CDR3 has 13 amino acids. Trimming took off 8 bases at V and 4 bases at J, with 12 bases between the two ends. CDR1 is KGHSH, CDR2 LQKENI, per germline. The CDR3 coding sequence is TGTGCCAGCAAAACCGGGGATTACAATGAGCAGTTCTTC. Protein: CASKTGDYNEQFF.

This clone was observed a handful of times. V gene TRBV7-6 combines with J gene TRBJ1-3; no firm D call. The CDR3 totals 12 residues. The V gene's germline CDR1 is SGHVS and CDR2 FNYEAQ. Between the trimmed V and J ends, which lost 2 bases and 8 bases, there was a span of 7 bases. CDR3 in amino acids: CASSLSGDTIYF. In DNA form, the CDR3 reads TGTGCCAGCAGCTTAAGCGGAGACACCATATATTTT.

The chain joins TRBV18 to TRBJ1-2; D is perhaps TRBD1 (6 bases). CDR3 length: 15 amino acids. CDR1 KGHSH and CDR2 LQKENI come from the germline V gene. The V end was cut by 3 bases, the J end by 0 bases, with 11 bases between. The CDR3 spells CASSPQGQPNYGYTF. The DNA for the CDR3 is TGTGCCAGCTCACCCCAGGGGCAACCTAACTATGGCTACACCTTC.

This sequence joins TRBV9 and TRBJ1-1, with D perhaps matching TRBD1 (6 bases). From germline, CDR1 is SGDLS and CDR2 YYNGEE. There are 14 residues in the CDR3. Trimming removed 0 bases from V and 5 bases from J, with 11 bases in between. CDR3 loop: CASSVAGEGTEAFF. The DNA of the CDR3 is TGTGCCAGCAGCGTAGCAGGGGAGGGTACTGAAGCTTTCTTT. Drawing the rest from reference TRBV9 and TRBJ1-1, the complete variable domain is DSGVTQTPKHLITATGQRVTLRCSPRSGDLSVYWYQQSLDQGLQFLIQYYNGEERAKGNILERFSAQQFPDLHSELNLSSLELGDSALYFCASSVAGEGTEAFFGQGTRLTVV.

This clone was counted only a few times. The rearrangement uses TRBV13 and TRBJ2-1; 11 positions match TRBD1. The V segment lost 4 bases and the J segment 4 bases; nucleotides outside the gene matches: 3. Per germline, CDR1 PRHDT and CDR2 FYEKMQ (reference sequence). There are 15 residues in the CDR3. CDR3 amino acids: CASSSRDRGYNEQFF. CDR3 bases: TGTGCCAGCAGCTCCCGGGACAGGGGGTACAATGAGCAGTTCTTC.

The V and J genes are TRBV28 and TRBJ1-1; 11 bases align to TRBD1. V gave up 6 bases and J gave up 5 bases; unmatched junction bases: 5. CDR1 is MDHEN and CDR2 is SYDVKM in the germline V gene. The CDR3 extends over 14 amino acids. CDR3 coding DNA: TGTGCCAGCAGACCCGGACAGGGGGCAACTGAAGCTTTCTTT. It translates to CASRPGQGATEAFF.

This clone was detected a few times. This chain uses TRBV7-2 with TRBJ2-2; 10 positions match TRBD1. Germline V lookup: CDR1 SGHTA, CDR2 FQGNSA. V dropped 7 bases and J dropped 3; count of bases not matched to a gene: 8. This CDR3 region has 16 residues. The CDR3 loop is CASILGDRGHTGELFF. Here the CDR3 DNA reads TGTGCCAGCATCCTGGGGGACAGGGGACACACCGGGGAGCTGTTTTTT.

The genes are TRBV6-6 and TRBJ2-1; tentative D call: TRBD2 (5 bases). The CDR3 is made up of 12 amino acids. The ends were cut back, 8 bases at V and 7 bases at J, with 12 bases in the middle. The germline CDR1 and CDR2 sequences are MNHNY and SVGAGI (reference sequence). The CDR3 here is CASAGPGNEQFF. CDR3 sequence (DNA): TGTGCCAGCGCCGGACCGGGAAATGAGCAGTTCTTC.

V and J are TRBV4-2 and TRBJ1-1; possibly TRBD1 for D (6 bases). This CDR3 has 17 amino acids. Germline CDR1 and CDR2: LGHNA and YNFKEQ. V gave up 1 base and J gave up 5 bases, with 20 bases separating them. The CDR3 region has the DNA TGTGCCAGCAGCCAAGCCCCGGGGGAGGGGGGTTATACTGAAGCTTTCTTT. Amino acids: CASSQAPGEGGYTEAFF.

The rearrangement joins TRBV30 to TRBJ2-2; D remains ambiguous. From germline, CDR1 is GTSNPN and CDR2 SVGIG (reference sequence). V lost 6 bases and J 6 bases, leaving 5 bases between the germline ends. The CDR3 loop spans 10 amino acids. The chain's CDR3 is CACIAGELFF. CDR3 coding DNA: TGTGCCTGCATAGCCGGGGAGCTGTTTTTT.

The rearrangement uses TRBV5-1 and TRBJ1-4; maybe TRBD1 (5 bases). Germline assignment: CDR1 SGHRS and CDR2 YFSETQ. The CDR3 covers 13 residues. The germline V and J ends were trimmed by 4 bases and 8 bases, with 12 bases remaining between them. The CDR3 protein is CASSIGQGEKLFF. The CDR3 coding sequence is TGCGCCAGCAGCATAGGACAAGGCGAAAAACTGTTTTTT.